These 27 T cell receptor beta chains share one sample of origin, sequenced in a study of response to subunit inactivated influenza vaccine. TCRdb re-called the RT-PCR reads with MiXCR, one entry per CDR3 protein. The profile shows approximately 700,000 distinct CDR3 sequences, approximately 15% of them singletons. The sequenced sample was PBMCs from blood, obtained less than 15 days before vaccination. These receptors were taken from a man over 45 who received an inactivated influenza vaccine.

Ten or more counts support this clonotype. The chain couples TRBV5-1 to TRBJ2-3; D unresolved. The germline V gene has CDR1 SGHRS and CDR2 YFSETQ. V was pared by 0 bases and J by 3 bases, with 5 bases between. CDR3 length: 13 residues. Here the CDR3 reads CASSLVTTDTQYF. The CDR3 DNA is TGCGCCAGCAGCTTGGTAACGACAGATACGCAGTATTTT.

This clonotype was counted only a few times. J is TRBJ2-3 and V is TRBV6-2 or TRBV6-3; 10 nucleotides match TRBD2. Germline V gene data show CDR1 as MNHEY and CDR2 as SVGEGT. V shed 2 bases and J 4 bases; nucleotides not matched to a gene: 3. This CDR3 has 15 residues. CDR3 sequence: CASSYASGGADTQYF. CDR3 coding DNA: TGTGCCAGCAGTTACGCTAGCGGGGGAGCAGATACGCAGTATTTT.

This clonotype showed up just a few times. The genes are TRBV20-1 and TRBJ2-7; perhaps TRBD1 as D (6 bases). V was cut by 5 bases and J by 3 bases, with 14 bases left in between. The germline CDR1 and CDR2 sequences are DFQATT and SNEGSKA (reference sequence). The length of the CDR3 is 13 residues. CDR3 residues: CSALRTERYEQYF. The CDR3 DNA follows: TGCAGTGCTCTCCGGACAGAACGCTACGAGCAGTACTTC.

This clonotype was detected once. The chain carries TRBV27 and TRBJ2-7; D unclear. There are 13 residues in the CDR3. Germline CDR1 is MNHEY and CDR2 is SMNVEV (reference sequence). V gave up 5 bases and J gave up 3 bases, with 11 bases separating them. CDR3 DNA sequence: TGTGCCAGCAGTACTGGCGCGATCTACGAGCAGTACTTC. Translated: CASSTGAIYEQYF.

In its sample, this clonotype was seen many times. V usage is TRBV29-1 and J usage is TRBJ2-7; TRBD1 matches 11 bases. The junction had 4 bases not matched to a gene; V was cut back by 6 bases and J by 3 bases. The CDR3 contains 13 residues. The germline gives CDR1 SQVTM, CDR2 ANQGSEA. CDR3 in DNA: TGCAGCGTAGGACAGGGGGCTGGCTACGAGCAGTACTTC. This codes for CSVGQGAGYEQYF.

This clonotype was seen only a few times. The rearrangement links TRBV4-1 to TRBJ2-7; 8 positions agree with TRBD1. V lost 2 bases, J lost 6 bases, and 12 bases stayed unmatched. Germline CDR1 and CDR2: MGHRA and YSYEKL. This CDR3 is built from 16 residues. In nucleotides, the CDR3 is TGCGCCAGCAGCCAACCCGACAGGGGTGGATTTCGCGAGCAGTACTTC. This codes for CASSQPDRGGFREQYF.

The rearrangement joins TRBV10-2 to TRBJ2-7, with 14 positions matching TRBD2. Trimming at V came to 6 bases and at J to 6 bases, leaving 7 bases not matched to a gene. Germline lookup yields CDR1 WSHSY and CDR2 SAAADI. The CDR3 spans 15 residues. Here the CDR3 reads CASRGTSGGEREQYF. CDR3 DNA: TGCGCCAGCAGAGGGACTAGCGGGGGAGAACGCGAGCAGTACTTC.

The sample holds many counts of this clonotype. This rearrangement joins TRBV28 to TRBJ2-7, with 8 positions matching TRBD1. The CDR3 has 12 amino acids. The V gene's germline CDR1 is MDHEN and CDR2 SYDVKM. V lost 7 bases, J lost 4 bases, and 3 bases stayed unmatched. The CDR3: CASTGGRYEQYF. As DNA, the CDR3 is TGTGCCAGCACAGGGGGCAGGTACGAGCAGTACTTC.

This clonotype has more than one count but fewer than ten. The chain couples TRBV10-3 to TRBJ2-2; D not resolved. V shed 7 bases and J shed 0 bases, with 6 bases lying between them. The CDR3 is 13 residues long. CDR1 and CDR2 (germline): ENHRY, SYGVKD. The chain's CDR3 is CAITQPNTGELFF. The CDR3, as DNA: TGTGCCATCACGCAGCCGAACACCGGGGAGCTGTTTTTT.

In regard to this clonotype: This likely comes from a read error, as the CDR3 has no conserved phenylalanine or tryptophan at its end. The V gene is TRBV12-3 or TRBV12-4, the J gene TRBJ2-2; 9 bases map to TRBD2. This CDR3 is 15 amino acids long. Trimming cost V 5 bases and J 6 bases; bases outside gene matches: 7. DNA of the CDR3: TGTGCCAGCAGTAAGGGGACTAGCTTCGCCGGGGAGCTGTTTCTT. Translating it yields CASSKGTSFAGELFL.

A few counts support this clonotype. The V gene is TRBV4-3, the J gene TRBJ2-1; 9 bases align to TRBD1. There are 14 residues in the CDR3. Germline V lookup: CDR1 LGHNA, CDR2 YSLEER. The ends lost 2 bases at V and 10 bases at J; junction bases unmatched: 6. DNA for the CDR3: TGCGCCAGCAGCCAATGGGACAGGGAGGGGGAGCAGTTCTTC. As protein: CASSQWDREGEQFF.

This clonotype was detected ten times or more. The V call is TRBV28, the J call TRBJ1-4, with TRBD1 matching over 8 bases. The trim removed 4 bases at V and 5 bases at J, leaving 3 bases unmatched. The CDR3 totals 14 residues. The germline V gene encodes CDR1 MDHEN and CDR2 SYDVKM. Here the CDR3 DNA reads TGTGCCAGCAGTTCGGACAGGGCCAATGAAAAACTGTTTTTT. This gives the protein CASSSDRANEKLFF.

The chain uses TRBV6-1 and TRBJ2-7; D may correspond to TRBD1 or TRBD2 (5 bases each). Germline values: CDR1 MNHNS, CDR2 SASEGT. This CDR3 has 13 amino acids. V lost 10 bases and J 7 bases, leaving 20 bases between the germline ends. The CDR3 loop reads CATPGPQTVEQYF. CDR3 coding DNA: TGTGCCACCCCGGGACCTCAAACGGTTGAGCAGTACTTC.

This rearrangement joins TRBV6-2 or TRBV6-3 to TRBJ1-5; 8 nucleotides align to TRBD1. CDR3 length equals 15 residues. Germline-derived CDR1 and CDR2 are MNHEY and SVGEGT. Trimming cost V 6 bases and J 1 base; bases outside gene matches: 5. The CDR3 DNA follows: TGTGCCAGCAGATTACAGGGGGTGAGCAATCAGCCCCAGCATTTT. It yields the protein CASRLQGVSNQPQHF.

This clonotype was picked up a small number of times. The chain links TRBV6-5 to TRBJ1-6; TRBD1 agrees at 7 bases. V was pared by 4 bases and J by 8 bases, with 11 bases of the junction left unmatched. The CDR3 extends over 16 amino acids. Germline-derived CDR1 and CDR2 are MNHEY and SVGAGI. CDR3 in DNA: TGTGCCAGCAGTTCCGTCAGGACAGGACCTCATTCACCCCTCCACTTT. Translating gives CASSSVRTGPHSPLHF.

The V gene is TRBV9, the J gene TRBJ1-2; D not resolved. CDR1 SGDLS and CDR2 YYNGEE come from the germline V gene. The ends were cut back, 0 bases at V and 0 bases at J, with 12 bases in the middle. The CDR3 has 16 amino acids. CDR3: CASSVGIGLANYGYTF. The CDR3 bases are TGTGCCAGCAGCGTAGGGATTGGGCTAGCTAACTATGGCTACACCTTC.

The rearrangement uses TRBV6-1 and TRBJ1-3; possibly TRBD1 for D (5 bases). The V and J ends lost 6 bases and 6 bases respectively, with 15 bases between them. CDR3 size: 14 residues. Germline lookup yields CDR1 MNHNS and CDR2 SASEGT. The CDR3 protein is CASSAMGDKNTIYF. DNA of the CDR3: TGTGCCAGCAGCGCCATGGGGGATAAAAACACCATATATTTT.

This clonotype has a count of ten or more. DNA of the CDR3: TGCGCCAGCAGTTCGGGGAACTATGGCTACACCTTC. Residues: CASSSGNYGYTF. The V and J genes are TRBV10-1 and TRBJ1-2; no firm D call. The CDR3 contains 12 residues. Trimming took off 5 bases at V and 2 bases at J, with 6 bases between the two ends. Germline assignment: CDR1 WNHNN and CDR2 SYGVQD (reference sequence).

The rearrangement uses TRBV20-1 and TRBJ1-6; 10 bases match TRBD1. CDR3 length: 14 residues. Per germline, CDR1 DFQATT and CDR2 SNEGSKA (reference sequence). Trimming cost V 0 bases and J 10 bases; bases outside gene matches: 3. CDR3 sequence: CSARETGGGSPLHF. The CDR3 DNA follows: TGCAGTGCTAGAGAGACAGGGGGCGGATCACCCCTCCACTTT.

This clonotype was detected a few times. V gene TRBV29-1 combines with J gene TRBJ1-5; D perhaps matches TRBD1 (6 bases). CDR1 and CDR2 from the germline V gene are SQVTM and ANQGSEA. The CDR3 runs 14 residues. V gave up 5 bases and J gave up 2 bases, with 13 bases separating them. CDR3 nucleotide sequence: TGCAGCGTTTCCACAGGGTATGGCAATCAGCCCCAGCATTTT. Protein sequence: CSVSTGYGNQPQHF.

The chain has TRBV20-1 and TRBJ2-3; the match to TRBD2 covers 13 bases. Trimming cost V 5 bases and J 5 bases; bases outside gene matches: 4. CDR1 is DFQATT and CDR2 is SNEGSKA in the germline V gene (reference sequence). The CDR3 is 14 residues long. The CDR3 here is CSAPTSGRQDTQYF. CDR3 nucleotides: TGCAGTGCTCCGACTAGCGGGAGGCAAGATACGCAGTATTTT.

Points on this clonotype: One end of the junction does not line up with germline, which may come from a read error. The chain has TRBV7-7 and TRBJ2-5; D possibly corresponds to TRBD1 (7 bases). The CDR3 runs to 15 residues. The germline V gene encodes CDR1 SSHAT and CDR2 FNYEAQ (reference sequence). As DNA, the CDR3 is TGTGCTAGCAGCGCCCAGACAGGGACTCAAGAGACCCAGTACTTC. The encoded protein is CASSAQTGTQETQYF.

This clonotype showed up just a few times. V gene TRBV20-1 combines with J gene TRBJ2-1, with D possibly TRBD2 on 5 matching bases. V lost 6 bases and J lost 0, with 12 bases in between. This CDR3 spans 14 amino acids. The germline V gene encodes CDR1 DFQATT and CDR2 SNEGSKA (reference sequence). CDR3 region: CSASDSGSYNEQFF. CDR3 coding DNA: TGCAGTGCGTCGGACTCTGGCTCCTACAATGAGCAGTTCTTC.

The chain has TRBV4-3 and TRBJ2-3; the D gene is possibly TRBD1 (6 bases). This CDR3 spans 17 amino acids. Germline lookup yields CDR1 LGHNA and CDR2 YSLEER. Between the trimmed V and J ends, which lost 0 bases and 7 bases, there was a span of 20 bases. The CDR3 reads CASSQDMGARIGNTQYF. The CDR3 coding sequence is TGCGCCAGCAGCCAAGATATGGGGGCCCGCATCGGGAATACGCAGTATTTT.

This clonotype was picked up a small number of times. The chain has TRBV19 and TRBJ2-1, with unresolved D. Trimming left V 5 bases short and J 8 bases short, with 13 bases between. This CDR3 is built from 13 residues. CDR1 and CDR2 from the germline V gene are LNHDA and SQIVND (reference sequence). CDR3 protein: CASSPRKKDEQFF. CDR3 sequence (DNA): TGTGCCAGTAGTCCCCGAAAAAAGGATGAGCAGTTCTTC. Full variable domain (missing parts from reference TRBV19 and TRBJ2-1): DGGITQSPKYLFRKEGQNVTLSCEQNLNHDAMYWYRQDPGQGLRLIYYSQIVNDFQKGDIAEGYSVSREKKESFPLTVTSAQKNPTAFYLCASSPRKKDEQFFGPGTRLTVL.

This clonotype was observed at least ten times. The chain links TRBV29-1 to TRBJ1-1; D uncertain. Trimming left V 5 bases short and J 3 bases short, with 7 bases between. The CDR3 consists of 11 residues. Per germline, CDR1 SQVTM and CDR2 ANQGSEA. CDR3 nucleotides: TGCAGCGTTCAAGTGGACACTGAAGCTTTCTTT. Translating it yields CSVQVDTEAFF.

This clonotype has a handful of counts. The gene calls are TRBV5-8 and TRBJ2-2; no definite D call. Trimming removed 4 bases at V and 5 bases at J, with 12 bases between. Germline V gene data show CDR1 as SGHTS and CDR2 as YDEGEE. The CDR3 is made up of 14 amino acids. As DNA, the CDR3 is TGTGCCAGCAGCCAACGTGGAAGTACCGGGGAGCTGTTTTTT. It specifies CASSQRGSTGELFF.